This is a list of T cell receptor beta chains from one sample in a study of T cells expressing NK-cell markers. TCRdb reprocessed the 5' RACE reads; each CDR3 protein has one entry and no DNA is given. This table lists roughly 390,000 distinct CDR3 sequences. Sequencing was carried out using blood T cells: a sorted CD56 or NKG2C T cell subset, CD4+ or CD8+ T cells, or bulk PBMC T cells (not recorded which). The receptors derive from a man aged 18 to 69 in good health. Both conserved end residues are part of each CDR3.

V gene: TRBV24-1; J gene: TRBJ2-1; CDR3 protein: CATSDTQAGGRREQFF
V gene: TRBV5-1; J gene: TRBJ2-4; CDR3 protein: CASSLGGTGLDIQYF
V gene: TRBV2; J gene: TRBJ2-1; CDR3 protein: CASSGDRERTEQFF
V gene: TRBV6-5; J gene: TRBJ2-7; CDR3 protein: CASSYLRNRGSGLYEQYF
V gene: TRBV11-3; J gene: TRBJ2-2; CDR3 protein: CASSSWVNEANTGELFF
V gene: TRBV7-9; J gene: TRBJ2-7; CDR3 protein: CASSLASSSGGNYEQYF
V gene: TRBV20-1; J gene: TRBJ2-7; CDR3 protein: CSPRNRLNSYEQYF
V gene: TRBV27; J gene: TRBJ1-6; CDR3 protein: CASGDRARVLPLHF
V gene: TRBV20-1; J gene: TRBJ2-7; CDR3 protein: CSATNRVRAYEQYF
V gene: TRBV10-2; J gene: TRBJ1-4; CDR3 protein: CASSDGGGEKLFF
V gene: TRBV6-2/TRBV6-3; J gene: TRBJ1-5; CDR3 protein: CASTRDREQLQPQHF
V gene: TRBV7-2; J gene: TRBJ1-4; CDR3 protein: CASSLDTGSTNEKLFF
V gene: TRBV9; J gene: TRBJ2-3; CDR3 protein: CASRGLAGGDTQYF
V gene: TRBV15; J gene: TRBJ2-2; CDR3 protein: CATNRGPVGELFF
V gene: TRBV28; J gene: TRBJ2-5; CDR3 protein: CASSSTNPRDNPYQETQYF
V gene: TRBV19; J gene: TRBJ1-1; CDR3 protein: CASRDLVQGQAFF
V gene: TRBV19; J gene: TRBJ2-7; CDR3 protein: CASSGDRGKEQYF
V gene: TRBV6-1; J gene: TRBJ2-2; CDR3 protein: CASSPRTGLSMDTGELFF
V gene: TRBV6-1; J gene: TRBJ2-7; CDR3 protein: CASSPAYKRTGSYEQYF
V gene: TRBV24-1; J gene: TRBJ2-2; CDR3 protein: CATSTGQLDTGELFF
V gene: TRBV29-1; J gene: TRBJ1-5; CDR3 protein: CSVWTGALYSNQPQHF
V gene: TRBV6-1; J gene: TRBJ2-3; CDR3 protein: CASRSLITGTDTQYF
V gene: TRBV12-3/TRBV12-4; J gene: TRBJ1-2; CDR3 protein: CASRDRIGYTF
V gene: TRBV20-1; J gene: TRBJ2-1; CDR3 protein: CSARSRGLGNNEQFF
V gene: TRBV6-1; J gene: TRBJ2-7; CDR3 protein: CASSEVRRDEQYF
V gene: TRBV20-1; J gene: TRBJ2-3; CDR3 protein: CSASTSGESTDTQYF
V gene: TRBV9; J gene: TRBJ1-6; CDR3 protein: CASSVAPDRASSPLHF
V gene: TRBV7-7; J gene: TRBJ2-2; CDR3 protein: CASTVGGVFGTGELFF
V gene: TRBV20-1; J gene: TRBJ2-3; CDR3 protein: CSADLAAGGIADTQYF
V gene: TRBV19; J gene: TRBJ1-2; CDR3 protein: CASSRPHRGANYGYTF
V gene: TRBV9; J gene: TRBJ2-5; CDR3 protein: CASSVATGQGFQETQYF
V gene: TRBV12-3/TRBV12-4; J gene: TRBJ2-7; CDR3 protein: CASNSDRTKEQYF
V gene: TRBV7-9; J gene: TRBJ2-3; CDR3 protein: CASSLIDLDKKDTQYF
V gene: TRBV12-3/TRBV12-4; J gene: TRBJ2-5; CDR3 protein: CASTLSGGGSRTQYF
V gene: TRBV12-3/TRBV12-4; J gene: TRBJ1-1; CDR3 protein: CASSLWGAAANTEAFF
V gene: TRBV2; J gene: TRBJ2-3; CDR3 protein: CASSGVAGRTDTQYF
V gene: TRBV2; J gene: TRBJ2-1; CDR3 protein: CASSAQGPYNEQFF
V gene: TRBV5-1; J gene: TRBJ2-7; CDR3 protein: CATRLGEGYYEQYF
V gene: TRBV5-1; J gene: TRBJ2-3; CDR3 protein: CASSKTHRGTSTDTQYF
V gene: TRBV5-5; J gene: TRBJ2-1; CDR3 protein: CASTWAPRDEQFF
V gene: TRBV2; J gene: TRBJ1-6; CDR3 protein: CASSARDRVSPLHF
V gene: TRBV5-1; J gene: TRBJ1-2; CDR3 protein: CASRRRDINPGDGYTF
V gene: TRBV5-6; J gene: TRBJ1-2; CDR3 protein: CASSLADRNYGYTF
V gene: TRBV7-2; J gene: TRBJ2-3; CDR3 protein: CASSQLITGPSDTQYF
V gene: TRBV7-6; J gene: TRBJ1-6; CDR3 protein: CASSLSAGVNSPLHF
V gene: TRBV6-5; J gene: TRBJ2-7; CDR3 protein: CASSYDRNYEQYF
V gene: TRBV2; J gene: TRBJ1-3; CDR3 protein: CASSDGQFPSGNTIYF
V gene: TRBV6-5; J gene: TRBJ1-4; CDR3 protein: CASSYDRRGGEKLFF
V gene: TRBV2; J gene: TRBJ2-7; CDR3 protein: CASTVSYEQYF